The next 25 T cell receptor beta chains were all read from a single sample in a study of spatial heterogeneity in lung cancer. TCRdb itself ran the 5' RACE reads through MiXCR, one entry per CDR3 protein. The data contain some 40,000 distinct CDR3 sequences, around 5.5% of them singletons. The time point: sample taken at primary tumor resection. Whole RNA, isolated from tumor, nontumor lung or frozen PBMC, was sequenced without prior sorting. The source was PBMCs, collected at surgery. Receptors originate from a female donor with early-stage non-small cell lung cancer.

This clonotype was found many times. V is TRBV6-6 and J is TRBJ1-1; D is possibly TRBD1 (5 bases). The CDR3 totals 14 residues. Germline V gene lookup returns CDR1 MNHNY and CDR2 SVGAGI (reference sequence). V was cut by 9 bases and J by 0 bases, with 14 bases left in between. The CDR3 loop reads CASSVRGMNTEAFF. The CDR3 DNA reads TGTGCCAGTTCCGTGAGGGGAATGAACACTGAAGCTTTCTTT.

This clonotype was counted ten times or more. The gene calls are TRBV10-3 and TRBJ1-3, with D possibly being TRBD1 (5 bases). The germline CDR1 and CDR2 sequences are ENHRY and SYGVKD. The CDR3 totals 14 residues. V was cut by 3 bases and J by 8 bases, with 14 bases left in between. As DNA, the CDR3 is TGTGCCATCAGTGACCAGGGCCCGAGGGACACCATATATTTT. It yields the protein CAISDQGPRDTIYF.

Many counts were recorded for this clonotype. DNA for the CDR3: TGTGCCAGCAGCTTGGGGCCCCAGGGGCCCGGAGCTAACTATGGCTACACCTTC. Protein: CASSLGPQGPGANYGYTF. The chain links TRBV5-4 to TRBJ1-2, with D possibly being TRBD1 (6 bases). The CDR3 consists of 18 residues. V was trimmed by 0 bases and J by 0 bases, leaving 18 bases between them. Germline V gene sequence: CDR1 SGHNT, CDR2 YYREEE (reference sequence).

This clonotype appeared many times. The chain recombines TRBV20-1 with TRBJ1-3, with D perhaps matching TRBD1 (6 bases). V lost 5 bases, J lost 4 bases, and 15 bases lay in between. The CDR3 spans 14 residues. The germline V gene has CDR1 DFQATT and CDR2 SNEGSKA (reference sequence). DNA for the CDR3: TGCAGTGCTCCCCACCCAGGGGAGGGAAACACCATATATTTT. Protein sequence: CSAPHPGEGNTIYF.

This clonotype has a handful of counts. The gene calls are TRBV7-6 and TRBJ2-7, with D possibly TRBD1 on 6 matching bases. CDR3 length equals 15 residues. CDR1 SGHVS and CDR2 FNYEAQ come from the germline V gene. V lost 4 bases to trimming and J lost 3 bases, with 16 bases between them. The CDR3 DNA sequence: TGTGCCAGCAGCTCCCTTACAGGGCCCGTCTACGAGCAGTACTTC. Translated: CASSSLTGPVYEQYF.

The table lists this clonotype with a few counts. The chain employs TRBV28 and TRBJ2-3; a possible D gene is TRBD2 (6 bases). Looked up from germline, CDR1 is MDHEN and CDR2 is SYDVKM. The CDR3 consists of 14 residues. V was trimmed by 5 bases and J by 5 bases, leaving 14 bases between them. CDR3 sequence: CASSNSGIIDTQYF. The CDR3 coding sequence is TGTGCCAGCAGTAATAGCGGAATTATAGATACGCAGTATTTT. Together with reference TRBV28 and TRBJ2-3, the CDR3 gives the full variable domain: DVKVTQSSRYLVKRTGEKVFLECVQDMDHENMFWYRQDPGLGLRLIYFSYDVKMKEKGDIPEGYSVSREKKERFSLILESASTNQTSMYLCASSNSGIIDTQYFGPGTRLTVL.

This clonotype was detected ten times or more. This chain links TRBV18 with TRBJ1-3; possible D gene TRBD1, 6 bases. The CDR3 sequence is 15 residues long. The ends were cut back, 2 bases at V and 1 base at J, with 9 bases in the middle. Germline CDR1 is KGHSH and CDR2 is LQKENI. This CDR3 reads CASSPSDRSGNTIYF. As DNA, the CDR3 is TGTGCCAGCTCACCATCCGACAGGTCTGGAAACACCATATATTTT.

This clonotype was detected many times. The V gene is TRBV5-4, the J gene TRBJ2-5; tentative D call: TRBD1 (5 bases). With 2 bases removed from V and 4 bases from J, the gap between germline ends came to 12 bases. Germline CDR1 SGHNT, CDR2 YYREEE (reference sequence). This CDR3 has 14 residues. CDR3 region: CASSLGYRRETQYF. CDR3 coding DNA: TGTGCCAGCAGCTTAGGATACAGGCGAGAGACCCAGTACTTC.

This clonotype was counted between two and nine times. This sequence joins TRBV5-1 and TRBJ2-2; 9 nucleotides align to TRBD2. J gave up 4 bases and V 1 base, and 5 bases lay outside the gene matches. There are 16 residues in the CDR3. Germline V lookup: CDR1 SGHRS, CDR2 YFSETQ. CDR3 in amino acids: CASSLLAGVSTGELFF. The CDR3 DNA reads TGCGCCAGCAGCTTGTTAGCGGGGGTTAGCACCGGGGAGCTGTTTTTT.

CDR3 region: CASSPPSLYEQYF. Written as DNA, the CDR3 is TGTGCCAGCAGTCCCCCAAGCCTATACGAGCAGTACTTC. The rearrangement joins TRBV6-5 to TRBJ2-7; D is uncertain. This CDR3 spans 13 amino acids. The V end lost 5 bases, the J end lost 4 bases, and 12 bases lay between the germline ends. Germline V gene lookup returns CDR1 MNHEY and CDR2 SVGAGI.

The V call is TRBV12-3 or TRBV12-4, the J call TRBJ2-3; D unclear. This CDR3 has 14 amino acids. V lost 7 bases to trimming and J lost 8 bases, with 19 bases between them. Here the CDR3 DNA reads TGTGCCAGCATAATCGGGCAGGTGGATGGTACGCAGTATTTT. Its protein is CASIIGQVDGTQYF.

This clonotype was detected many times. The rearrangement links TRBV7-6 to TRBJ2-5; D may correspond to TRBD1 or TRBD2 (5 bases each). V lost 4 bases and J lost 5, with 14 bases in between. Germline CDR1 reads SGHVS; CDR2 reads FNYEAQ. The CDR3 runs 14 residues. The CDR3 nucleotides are TGTGCCAGCAGCTCCCCGTACGGGGCGGAGACCCAGTACTTC. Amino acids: CASSSPYGAETQYF. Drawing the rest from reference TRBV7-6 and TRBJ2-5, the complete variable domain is GAGVSQSPRYKVTKRGQDVALRCDPISGHVSLYWYRQALGQGPEFLTYFNYEAQQDKSGLPNDRFSAERPEGSISTLTIQRTEQRDSAMYRCASSSPYGAETQYFGPGTRLLVL.

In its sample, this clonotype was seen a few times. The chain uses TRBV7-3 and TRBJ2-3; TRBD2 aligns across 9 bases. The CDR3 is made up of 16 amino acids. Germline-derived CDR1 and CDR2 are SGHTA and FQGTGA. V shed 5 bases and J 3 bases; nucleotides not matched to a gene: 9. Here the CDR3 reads CASSLGAGGQTDTQYF. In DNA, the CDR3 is TGTGCCAGCAGCCTAGGAGCGGGGGGCCAAACAGATACGCAGTATTTT. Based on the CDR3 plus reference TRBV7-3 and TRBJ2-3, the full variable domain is GAGVSQTPSNKVTEKGKYVELRCDPISGHTALYWYRQSLGQGPEFLIYFQGTGAADDSGLPNDRFFAVRPEGSVSTLKIQRTERGDSAVYLCASSLGAGGQTDTQYFGPGTRLTVL.

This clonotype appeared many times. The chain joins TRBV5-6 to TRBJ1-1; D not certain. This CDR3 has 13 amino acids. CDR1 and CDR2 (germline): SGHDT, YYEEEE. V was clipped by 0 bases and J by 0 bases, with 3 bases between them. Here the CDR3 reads CASSLEVNTEAFF. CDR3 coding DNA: TGTGCCAGCAGCTTGGAGGTGAACACTGAAGCTTTCTTT.

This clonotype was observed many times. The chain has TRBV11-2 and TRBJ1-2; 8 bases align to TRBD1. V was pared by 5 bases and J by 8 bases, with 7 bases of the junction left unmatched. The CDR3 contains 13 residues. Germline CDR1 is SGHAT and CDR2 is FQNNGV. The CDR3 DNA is TGTGCCAGCAGCCAAGGACAGGGCTGGGGCTACACCTTC. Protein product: CASSQGQGWGYTF.

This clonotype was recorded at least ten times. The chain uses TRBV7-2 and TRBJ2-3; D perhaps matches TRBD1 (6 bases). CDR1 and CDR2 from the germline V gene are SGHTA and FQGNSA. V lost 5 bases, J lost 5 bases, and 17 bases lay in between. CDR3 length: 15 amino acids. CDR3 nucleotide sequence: TGTGCCAGCAGCCGAGGGTTTTACAGGGAAGATACGCAGTATTTT. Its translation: CASSRGFYREDTQYF.

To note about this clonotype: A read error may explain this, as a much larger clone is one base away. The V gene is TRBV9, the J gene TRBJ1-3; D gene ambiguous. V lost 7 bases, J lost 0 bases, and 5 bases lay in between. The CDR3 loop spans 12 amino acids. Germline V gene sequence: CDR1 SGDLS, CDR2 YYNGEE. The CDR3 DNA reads TGTGCCAGCGGGGACTCTGGAAACACCATATATTTT. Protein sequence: CASGDSGNTIYF.

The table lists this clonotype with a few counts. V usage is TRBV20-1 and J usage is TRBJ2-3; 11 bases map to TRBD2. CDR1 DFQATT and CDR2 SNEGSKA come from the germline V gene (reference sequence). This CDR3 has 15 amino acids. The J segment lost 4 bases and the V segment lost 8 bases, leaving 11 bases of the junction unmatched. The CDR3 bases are TGCAGTTGCGCAGGCCTAGCGGGGGGCCCAGATACGCAGTATTTT. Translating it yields CSCAGLAGGPDTQYF.

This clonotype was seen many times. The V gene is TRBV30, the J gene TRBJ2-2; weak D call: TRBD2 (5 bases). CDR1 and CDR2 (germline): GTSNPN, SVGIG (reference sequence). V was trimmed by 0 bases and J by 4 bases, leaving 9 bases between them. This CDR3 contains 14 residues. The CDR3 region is CAWSVRGSTGELFF. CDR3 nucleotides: TGTGCCTGGAGTGTAAGAGGGAGCACCGGGGAGCTGTTTTTT.

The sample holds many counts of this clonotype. The CDR3 region has the DNA TGTGCCAGCAATTTCGGTGGTGGGGCCAACGTCCTGACTTTC. It specifies CASNFGGGANVLTF. V gene TRBV7-9 combines with J gene TRBJ2-6; D gene ambiguous. Germline V gene data show CDR1 as SEHNR and CDR2 as FQNEAQ (reference sequence). The CDR3 is made up of 14 amino acids. V was pared by 7 bases and J by 3 bases, with 10 bases between.

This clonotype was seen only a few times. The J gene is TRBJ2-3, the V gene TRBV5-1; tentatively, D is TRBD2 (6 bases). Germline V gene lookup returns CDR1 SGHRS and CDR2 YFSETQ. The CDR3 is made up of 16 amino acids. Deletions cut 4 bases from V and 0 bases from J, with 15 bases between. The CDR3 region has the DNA TGCGCCAGCAGCACTGGGACTGATACTAGCACAGATACGCAGTATTTT. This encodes CASSTGTDTSTDTQYF.

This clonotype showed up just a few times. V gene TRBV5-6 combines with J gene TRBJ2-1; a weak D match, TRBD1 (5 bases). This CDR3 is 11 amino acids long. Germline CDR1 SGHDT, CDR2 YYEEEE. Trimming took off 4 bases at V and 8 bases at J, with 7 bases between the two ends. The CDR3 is CASSRGDEQFF. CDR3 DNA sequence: TGTGCCAGCAGCAGGGGCGATGAGCAGTTCTTC.

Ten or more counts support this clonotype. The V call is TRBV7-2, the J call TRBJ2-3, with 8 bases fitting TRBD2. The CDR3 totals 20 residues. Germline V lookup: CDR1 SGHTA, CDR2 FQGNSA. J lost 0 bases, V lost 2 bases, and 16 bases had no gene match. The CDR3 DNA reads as TGTGCCAGCAGCTTAAAGGGTGCGGTAGCGGGATATTCTAGCACAGATACGCAGTATTTT. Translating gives CASSLKGAVAGYSSTDTQYF.

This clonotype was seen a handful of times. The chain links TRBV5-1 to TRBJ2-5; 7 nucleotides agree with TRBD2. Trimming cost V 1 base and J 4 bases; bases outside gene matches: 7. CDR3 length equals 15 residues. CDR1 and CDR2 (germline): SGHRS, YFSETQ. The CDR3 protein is CASSLRGVYRETQYF. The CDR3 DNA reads TGCGCCAGCAGCTTGCGGGGGGTGTACCGAGAGACCCAGTACTTC.

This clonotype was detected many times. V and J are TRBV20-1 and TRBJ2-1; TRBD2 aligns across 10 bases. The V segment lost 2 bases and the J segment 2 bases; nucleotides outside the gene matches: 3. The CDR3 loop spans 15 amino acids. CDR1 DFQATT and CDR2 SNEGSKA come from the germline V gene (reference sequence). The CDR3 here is CSARPLAGTYNEQFF. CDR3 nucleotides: TGCAGTGCTAGACCACTAGCGGGGACCTACAATGAGCAGTTCTTC.